Each of the 9 T cell receptor beta chains below was sequenced from the same sample in a study of spatial heterogeneity in lung cancer. Regarding time point: blood at routine non-recurrence follow-up after resection. TCRdb re-analysed the 5' RACE reads in MiXCR, keeping a single row per CDR3 protein. The sample holds about 70,000 distinct CDR3 sequences, roughly 9% seen once. The material was PBMCs, obtained at follow-up. These receptors were obtained from a female donor with early-stage non-small cell lung cancer.

The chain recombines TRBV28 with TRBJ1-2; TRBD1 is a possible D gene (6 bases). The CDR3 spans 18 residues. The germline gives CDR1 MDHEN, CDR2 SYDVKM. V lost 6 bases to trimming and J lost 7 bases, with 30 bases between them. The CDR3 DNA sequence: TGTGCCAGCAGCCGAGTCTCGGACAGCTCACTAGTTTCTAGTGGCTACACCTTC. Amino acid sequence: CASSRVSDSSLVSSGYTF.

This clonotype was observed at least ten times. The V call is TRBV28, the J call TRBJ1-2; D not resolved. CDR3 length: 14 amino acids. V was clipped by 6 bases and J by 7 bases, with 18 bases between them. Per the germline V gene, CDR1 is MDHEN and CDR2 is SYDVKM. This CDR3 reads CASRIRPRGGGYTF. Here the CDR3 DNA reads TGTGCCAGCAGAATTAGGCCACGGGGTGGTGGCTACACCTTC.

This clonotype was observed many times. The gene calls are TRBV2 and TRBJ1-2; D uncertain. This CDR3 is 12 amino acids long. The ends were cut back, 4 bases at V and 8 bases at J, with 11 bases in the middle. The germline V gene has CDR1 SNHLY and CDR2 FYNNEI. The CDR3 region has the DNA TGTGCCAGCAGTGTCCGAGCAGCCGGCTACACCTTC. This translates into CASSVRAAGYTF.

This clonotype was observed many times. The chain employs TRBV12-3 or TRBV12-4 and TRBJ2-1; 8 nucleotides match TRBD2. The CDR3 spans 18 residues. The junction had 16 bases not matched to a gene; V was cut back by 3 bases and J by 6 bases. The CDR3 DNA reads TGTGCCAGCAGTTTTGATTTTGGAGGGCGGGAGGTGGGCAATGAGCAGTTCTTC. Its translation is CASSFDFGGREVGNEQFF.

This clonotype was seen many times. The rearrangement uses TRBV11-2 and TRBJ2-2, with TRBD2 as a possible D gene (6 bases). This CDR3 is built from 14 residues. The V gene lost 4 bases and the J gene lost 7 bases, with 13 bases spanning the gap. CDR1 SGHAT and CDR2 FQNNGV come from the germline V gene. CDR3 sequence: CASSSLGGFGELFF. In DNA, the CDR3 is TGTGCCAGCAGCTCGCTCGGGGGTTTCGGGGAGCTGTTTTTT.

This clonotype was recorded a few times. The chain carries TRBV2 and TRBJ2-5; D possibly corresponds to TRBD2 (5 bases). Trimming pared 4 bases from V and 1 base from J, leaving 10 bases between. This CDR3 contains 14 residues. Germline CDR1 SNHLY, CDR2 FYNNEI. The CDR3 loop reads CASSVGAVQETQYF. The CDR3, as DNA: TGTGCCAGCAGTGTGGGAGCGGTCCAAGAGACCCAGTACTTC.

This clonotype was counted many times. The chain is built from TRBV11-2 and TRBJ2-1; 10 bases fit TRBD2. Unmatched junction bases numbered 4, after V lost 3 bases and J lost 5 bases. The CDR3 consists of 15 residues. CDR1 and CDR2 from the germline V gene are SGHAT and FQNNGV. The CDR3 spells CASSFYSGRNNEQFF. The CDR3 nucleotides read TGTGCCAGCAGCTTCTATAGCGGGAGGAACAATGAGCAGTTCTTC.

This clonotype was found many times. CDR3 amino acids: CASSLAHRGNEQFF. DNA of the CDR3: TGTGCCAGCAGCTTAGCGCATCGGGGGAATGAGCAGTTCTTC. The chain employs TRBV7-2 and TRBJ2-1; D is possibly TRBD2 (6 bases). CDR1 is SGHTA and CDR2 is FQGNSA in the germline V gene. V was trimmed by 0 bases and J by 7 bases, leaving 10 bases between them. The CDR3 loop spans 14 amino acids.

This clonotype occurred many times. The V gene is TRBV18, the J gene TRBJ1-1; 10 bases match TRBD1. From germline, CDR1 is KGHSH and CDR2 LQKENI. The V and J ends lost 8 bases and 0 bases, in that order; junction bases with no gene match: 6. The CDR3 is 15 residues long. The CDR3 DNA follows: TGTGCCAGCACCGACAGGGGGCTCATGAACACTGAAGCTTTCTTT. It codes for CASTDRGLMNTEAFF.